A selection of T cell receptor beta chains follows, all from one sample in a study of Graves' ophthalmopathy and Graves' hyperthyroidism. TCRdb recomputed calls from the multiplex PCR reads with MiXCR, one row per CDR3 protein. Among about 1.1 million distinct CDR3 sequences listed, less than 45% were seen once. The sequenced sample was peripheral blood or thyroid tissue (not recorded which). The receptor set was obtained from an adult man with Graves' hyperthyroidism. CDR3s include the opening cysteine and the closing phenylalanine or tryptophan. A D gene is named only where the DNA matches it firmly. The listing skips clone size in some rows; elsewhere it reads once, few, many or a size class.

clone size	V gene	J gene	D gene	CDR3 protein	CDR3 DNA
.	TRBV10-3	TRBJ1-5	TRBD1	CAISESKTGVDYQPQHF	TGTGCCATCAGTGAGTCCAAGACAGGGGTGGATTATCAGCCCCAGCATTTT
many	TRBV20-1	TRBJ1-6	TRBD1	CSTGAGNSPLHF	TGCAGTACAGGGGCGGGTAATTCACCCCTCCACTTT
many	TRBV7-9	TRBJ2-5	.	CASSSAGRDRTETQYF	TGTGCCAGCAGCTCAGCGGGGAGGGACAGGACGGAGACCCAGTACTTC
few	TRBV12-3/TRBV12-4	TRBJ2-7	TRBD2	CASSGSGSRYEQYF	TGTGCCAGCAGTGGAAGCGGGAGTCGTTACGAGCAGTACTTC
many	TRBV12-3/TRBV12-4	TRBJ1-2	TRBD1	CASSPRGLTGYTF	TGTGCCAGCAGTCCCAGGGGGTTAACTGGCTACACCTTC
.	TRBV7-9	TRBJ2-5	TRBD1	CASSPHRTGGLETQYF	TGTGCCAGCAGCCCCCACAGGACAGGGGGCTTAGAGACCCAGTACTTC
.	TRBV7-2	TRBJ1-4	TRBD1	CASGRYRGQEKLFF	TGTGCCAGCGGCCGCTACAGGGGTCAGGAAAAACTGTTTTTT
.	TRBV10-3	TRBJ1-5	.	CAISEGDGYQPQHF	TGTGCCATCAGTGAGGGGGACGGTTATCAGCCCCAGCATTTT
.	TRBV6-6	TRBJ2-7	TRBD1	CASRQGGPYEQYF	TGTGCCAGTCGACAGGGGGGGCCGTACGAGCAGTACTTC
many	TRBV2	TRBJ1-4	.	CASTSEGGNEKLFF	TGTGCCAGCACCTCCGAGGGGGGTAATGAAAAACTGTTTTTT
many	TRBV29-1	TRBJ2-7	TRBD1	CSGTGLSEQYF	TGCAGCGGGACAGGGTTAAGCGAGCAGTACTTC
.	TRBV20-1	TRBJ2-5	.	CTILRGETQYF	TGCACCATTCTAAGGGGGGAGACCCAGTACTTC
.	TRBV12-3/TRBV12-4	TRBJ1-1	.	CASSIAVFTEAFF	TGTGCCAGCAGTATAGCAGTGTTCACTGAAGCTTTCTTT
many	TRBV10-3	TRBJ2-6	.	CATTPQGWANVLTF	TGTGCCACCACCCCACAGGGTTGGGCCAACGTCCTGACTTTC
.	TRBV5-1	TRBJ1-2	.	CASSLGRGGHGYTF	TGCGCCAGCAGCTTAGGCAGGGGCGGGCATGGCTACACCTTC
many	TRBV7-9	TRBJ1-6	.	CASSFWAIGSPLHF	TGTGCCAGCAGCTTTTGGGCTATTGGTTCACCCCTCCACTTT
many	TRBV19	TRBJ1-6	.	CASTVTGNSPLHF	TGTGCCAGTACTGTAACGGGGAATTCACCCCTCCACTTT
many	TRBV5-5	TRBJ2-7	.	CASSLALNRYEQYF	TGTGCCAGCAGCTTGGCCCTGAACCGCTACGAGCAGTACTTC
many	TRBV7-2	TRBJ2-7	TRBD1	CASSLEGQGLHEQYF	TGTGCCAGCAGCTTAGAGGGACAGGGACTCCACGAGCAGTACTTC
.	TRBV28	TRBJ1-6	.	CASSLSPGAITF	TGTGCCAGCAGTTTATCTCCGGGGGCAATAACTTTT
many	TRBV4-2	TRBJ1-6	.	CASSQEGGNSPLHF	TGTGCCAGCAGCCAAGAAGGGGGTAATTCACCCCTCCACTTT
.	TRBV19	TRBJ2-2	.	CASSIGTRYTGELFF	TGTGCCAGTAGTATTGGGACACGCTACACCGGGGAGCTGTTTTTT
.	TRBV20-1	TRBJ2-5	.	CSARVIGGQYF	TGCAGTGCTAGAGTTATAGGGGGCCAGTACTTC
.	TRBV6-5	TRBJ2-7	.	CVSLPGAGSYEQYF	TGTGTCAGTCTTCCGGGAGCAGGGTCCTACGAGCAGTACTTC
.	TRBV3-1	TRBJ2-7	.	CASSQSIGGSISYEQYF	TGTGCCAGCAGCCAGTCGATTGGAGGGTCAATCTCCTACGAGCAGTACTTC
once	TRBV15	TRBJ2-3	TRBD2	CATSRTGTSGRIDTQYF	TGTGCCACCAGCAGGACCGGGACTAGCGGGAGAATAGATACGCAGTATTTT
.	TRBV6-1	TRBJ2-7	.	CASRTSEDSYEQYF	TGTGCCAGCAGGACGTCCGAGGACTCCTACGAGCAGTACTTC
many	TRBV29-1	TRBJ1-1	TRBD1	CSVLPGTAGTEAFF	TGCAGCGTTTTACCCGGGACAGCGGGCACTGAAGCTTTCTTT
few	TRBV7-2	TRBJ1-5	.	CASSVWVGGFSNQPQHF	TGTGCCAGCAGCGTCTGGGTGGGGGGATTTAGCAATCAGCCCCAGCATTTT
.	TRBV9	TRBJ2-2	TRBD1	CASSVDGQEYTGELFF	TGTGCCAGCAGCGTAGATGGACAGGAGTACACCGGGGAGCTGTTTTTT
many	TRBV7-2	TRBJ1-5	.	CASSLAQPNQPQHF	TGTGCCAGCAGCTTAGCACAGCCGAATCAGCCCCAGCATTTT
.	TRBV20-1	TRBJ1-2	.	CSASPGDYYGYTF	TGCAGTGCTAGCCCGGGGGATTACTATGGCTACACCTTC